This T cell receptor beta chain is drawn from a study of T cell repertoires and HLA-DP antigens. Across the study: One alloantigen had about nine groove amino acid differences from self, the other one. Study-level findings and limits: Naive and memory CD4+ cells were analysed together, not apart.

In its sample, this clone was seen once. Its antigen is not known. Average purity of the negatively selected CD4+ T cells was just under 98%. CD4+ T cells were isolated untouched, 95% to 98% pure. Here immunoSEQ multiplex PCR was the method, and the copy in TCRdb shows in-frame clones only, minus some. The table shows approximately 100,000 clones, with approximately 89% occurring only once. The ends lost 0 bases at V and 4 bases at J; junction bases unmatched: 2. Germline CDR1 SGHRS, CDR2 YFSETQ. This CDR3 is built from 14 residues. The sequenced sample consisted of CD4+ T cells from PBMCs. The chain joins TRBV5-1 to TRBJ1-1; 8 bases agree with TRBD1. The clonotype was recovered from a man in his fifties in good health and CMV-seronegative. The CDR3 coding sequence is TGCGCCAGCAGCTTGGATGGACAGGGCACTGAAGCTTTCTTT. This translates into CASSLDGQGTEAFF.